What follows are 17 T cell receptor beta chains derived from one specimen sequenced in a study of blood T cell repertoires in COVID-19. TCRdb keeps only in-frame clones here, not all; method: immunoSEQ multiplex PCR. The data contain about 140,000 clones, 60% to 85% of them seen just once; the ten biggest clones take up approximately 5%. Specimen: peripheral blood. These TCRs come from a woman older than 75 with active or convalescent COVID-19.

The chain has TRBV2 and TRBJ1-5, with 8 bases that match TRBD1. Germline-derived CDR1 and CDR2 are SNHLY and FYNNEI. V was clipped by 4 bases and J by 2 bases; unmatched bases: 4. The CDR3 is 15 amino acids. CDR3 coding DNA: TGTGCCAGCAGTGGTCAGGGGGCGCGCAATCAGCCCCAGCATTTT. Translating gives CASSGQGARNQPQHF.

This clone showed up just once. The rearrangement joins TRBV7-8 to TRBJ1-1; the D gene is possibly TRBD1 (6 bases). V gave up 2 bases and J gave up 9 bases, with 19 bases separating them. The CDR3 runs to 15 residues. The germline gives CDR1 SGHVS, CDR2 FQNEAQ. The CDR3 DNA reads as TGTGCCAGCAGCTTAAATACCGGGACAACATCTAAAGCTTTCTTT. Amino acid sequence: CASSLNTGTTSKAFF.

This chain connects TRBV2 to TRBJ1-1; TRBD1 matches at 7 bases. V shed 6 bases and J 11 bases; nucleotides not matched to a gene: 18. Germline V gene lookup returns CDR1 SNHLY and CDR2 FYNNEI. This CDR3 is 15 amino acids long. The CDR3 reads CASSESTGWIAVAFF. The CDR3 DNA follows: TGTGCCAGCAGCGAGTCGACAGGGTGGATAGCTGTGGCTTTCTTT.

The chain couples TRBV7-3 to TRBJ1-2; D is unresolved. Trimming removed 2 bases at V and 1 base at J, with 8 bases between. CDR3 size: 14 residues. The germline V gene has CDR1 SGHTA and CDR2 FQGTGA. The CDR3 DNA sequence: TGTGCCAGCAGCTTATCTGCGGTTAACTATGGCTACACCTTC. Its translation: CASSLSAVNYGYTF.

Many counts were recorded for this clone. J is TRBJ1-6 and V is TRBV2, with 9 bases aligning to TRBD1. Unmatched junction bases numbered 5, after V lost 5 bases and J lost 9 bases. The germline V gene has CDR1 SNHLY and CDR2 FYNNEI. The CDR3 loop spans 14 amino acids. The CDR3 nucleotides are TGTGCCAGCAGTAGACAGGGGGTAGGTTCACCCCTCCACTTT. Encoded protein: CASSRQGVGSPLHF.

V gene TRBV4-3 combines with J gene TRBJ1-1; maybe TRBD1 (5 bases). This CDR3 spans 14 amino acids. V was cut by 2 bases and J by 3 bases, with 10 bases left in between. CDR1 is LGHNA, CDR2 YSLEER, per germline. CDR3 sequence: CASSQTWGYTEAFF. In nucleotides, the CDR3 is TGCGCCAGCAGCCAAACGTGGGGCTACACTGAAGCTTTCTTT.

This rearrangement joins TRBV9 to TRBJ2-3; D unresolved. Germline-derived CDR1 and CDR2 are SGDLS and YYNGEE. Trimming left V 0 bases short and J 10 bases short, with 21 bases between. This CDR3 has 16 amino acids. The CDR3 sequence is CASSVAPETSSSAQYF. In DNA, the CDR3 is TGTGCCAGCAGCGTAGCGCCCGAAACCTCCTCGTCGGCGCAGTATTTT.

The rearrangement links TRBV9 to TRBJ2-5; 10 nucleotides line up with TRBD2. The V and J ends lost 0 bases and 0 bases, in that order; junction bases with no gene match: 2. Germline V gene data show CDR1 as SGDLS and CDR2 as YYNGEE. This CDR3 is built from 16 residues. This CDR3 is CASSVGTSGNQETQYF. The CDR3, as DNA: TGTGCCAGCAGCGTAGGGACTAGCGGAAACCAAGAGACCCAGTACTTC.

V usage is TRBV10-3 and J usage is TRBJ1-5; a possible D gene is TRBD1 (5 bases). Trimming removed 6 bases at V and 3 bases at J, with 9 bases between. CDR1 is ENHRY and CDR2 is SYGVKD in the germline V gene. This CDR3 contains 13 residues. The CDR3 is CAISGQDNQPQHF. CDR3 in DNA: TGTGCCATCAGCGGACAAGACAATCAGCCCCAGCATTTT.

The chain links TRBV7-3 to TRBJ2-2; D is ambiguous. The germline V gene encodes CDR1 SGHTA and CDR2 FQGTGA. Trimming pared 3 bases from V and 1 base from J, leaving 9 bases between. This CDR3 spans 15 amino acids. The CDR3 DNA reads TGTGCCAGCAGCTTGGTGTCGGGGAACACCGGGGAGCTGTTTTTT. Amino acid sequence: CASSLVSGNTGELFF.

V and J are TRBV30 and TRBJ1-6; unclear D gene. This CDR3 has 16 residues. V was trimmed by 0 bases and J by 8 bases, leaving 17 bases between them. Per the germline V gene, CDR1 is GTSNPN and CDR2 is SVGIG (reference sequence). This CDR3 is CAWSVLSHRRDSPLHF. In nucleotides, the CDR3 is TGTGCCTGGAGTGTCCTTTCGCACCGTCGAGATTCACCCCTCCACTTT.

This clone was found once. The chain couples TRBV5-1 to TRBJ2-3; D is uncertain. Between the trimmed V and J ends, which lost 3 bases and 2 bases, there was a span of 4 bases. This CDR3 has 12 residues. Germline V gene sequence: CDR1 SGHRS, CDR2 YFSETQ. In DNA form, the CDR3 reads TGCGCCAGCAGCTCAAACACAGATACGCAGTATTTT. The encoded protein is CASSSNTDTQYF.

V is TRBV29-1 and J is TRBJ2-2, with a tentative D call TRBD1 (5 bases). CDR1 and CDR2 from the germline V gene are SQVTM and ANQGSEA. V was shortened by 7 bases and J by 7 bases, with 13 bases between the two germline ends. The CDR3 has 12 amino acids. CDR3 residues: CSGQGSFGELFF. The DNA of the CDR3 is TGCAGCGGGCAGGGAAGTTTCGGGGAGCTGTTTTTT.

The chain uses TRBV10-2 and TRBJ2-2; weak D call: TRBD2 (6 bases). CDR1 is WSHSY and CDR2 is SAAADI in the germline V gene. The CDR3 is 15 amino acids. Trimming removed 5 bases from V and 1 base from J, with 11 bases in between. CDR3 DNA: TGCGCCAGCAGTTTCGCGGGGTTGAACACCGGGGAGCTGTTTTTT. Protein: CASSFAGLNTGELFF.

This clone was seen only a few times. This chain connects TRBV29-1 to TRBJ2-1, with 7 bases lining up with TRBD1. The junction had 8 bases not matched to a gene; V was cut back by 3 bases and J by 6 bases. The CDR3 loop spans 14 amino acids. In germline, CDR1 is SQVTM, CDR2 ANQGSEA. The chain's CDR3 is CSVEIQGPGNEQFF. CDR3 nucleotides: TGCAGCGTTGAGATACAGGGGCCGGGCAATGAGCAGTTCTTC.

This chain joins TRBV11-1 and TRBJ1-3, with TRBD1 as a possible D gene (6 bases). Trimming stripped 5 bases from V and 3 bases from J, with 11 bases between. This CDR3 has 14 amino acids. Germline V lookup: CDR1 SGHAT, CDR2 FQDESV (reference sequence). CDR3 DNA sequence: TGTGCCAGCAGCAAAGGACAGTTTGGAAACACCATATATTTT. Translating it yields CASSKGQFGNTIYF.

The chain couples TRBV7-2 to TRBJ2-5; 12 positions match TRBD2. This CDR3 region has 17 residues. The V gene's germline CDR1 is SGHTA and CDR2 FQGNSA. V lost 4 bases and J lost 2; bases outside the gene matches: 8. The CDR3 is CASSSPRLAGEQETQYF. In DNA form, the CDR3 reads TGTGCCAGCAGCTCTCCCCGACTAGCGGGGGAACAAGAGACCCAGTACTTC.